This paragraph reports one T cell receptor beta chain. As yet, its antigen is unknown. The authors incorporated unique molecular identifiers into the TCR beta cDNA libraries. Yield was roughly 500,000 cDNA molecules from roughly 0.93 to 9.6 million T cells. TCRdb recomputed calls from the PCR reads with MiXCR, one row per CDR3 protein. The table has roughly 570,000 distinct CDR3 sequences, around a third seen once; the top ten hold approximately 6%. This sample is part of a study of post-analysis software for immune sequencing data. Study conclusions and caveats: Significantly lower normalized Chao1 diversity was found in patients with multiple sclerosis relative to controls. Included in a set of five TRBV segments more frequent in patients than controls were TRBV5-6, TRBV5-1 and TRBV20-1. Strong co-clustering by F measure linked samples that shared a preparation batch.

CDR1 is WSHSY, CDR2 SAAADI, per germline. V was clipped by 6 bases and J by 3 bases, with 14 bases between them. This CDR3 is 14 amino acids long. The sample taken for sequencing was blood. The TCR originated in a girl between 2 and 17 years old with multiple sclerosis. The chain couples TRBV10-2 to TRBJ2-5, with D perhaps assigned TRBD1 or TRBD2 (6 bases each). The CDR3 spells CASRVPGEEETQYF. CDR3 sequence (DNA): TGCGCCAGCAGAGTACCAGGGGAGGAAGAGACCCAGTACTTC.